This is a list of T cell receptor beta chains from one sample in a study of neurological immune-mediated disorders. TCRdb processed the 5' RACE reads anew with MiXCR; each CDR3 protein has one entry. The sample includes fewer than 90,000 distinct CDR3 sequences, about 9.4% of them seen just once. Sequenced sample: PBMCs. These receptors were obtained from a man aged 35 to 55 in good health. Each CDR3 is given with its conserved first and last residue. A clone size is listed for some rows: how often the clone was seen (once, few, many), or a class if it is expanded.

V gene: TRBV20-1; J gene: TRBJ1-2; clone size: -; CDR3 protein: CSARSIYGYTF
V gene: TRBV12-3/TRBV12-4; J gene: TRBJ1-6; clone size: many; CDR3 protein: CASSSGTRGTDSPLHF
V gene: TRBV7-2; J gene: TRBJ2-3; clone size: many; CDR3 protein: CASSLAVGGGASDTQYF
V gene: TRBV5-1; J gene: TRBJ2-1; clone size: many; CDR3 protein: CASSLGSDYNEQFF
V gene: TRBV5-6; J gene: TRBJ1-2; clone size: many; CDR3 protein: CASSLPGGILGYTF
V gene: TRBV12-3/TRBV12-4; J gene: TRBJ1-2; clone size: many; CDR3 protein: CASSAQLLAYGYTF
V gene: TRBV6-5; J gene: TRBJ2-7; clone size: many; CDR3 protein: CASSNGNTYEQYF
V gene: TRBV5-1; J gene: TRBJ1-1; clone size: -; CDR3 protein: CASSLRQTNTEAFF
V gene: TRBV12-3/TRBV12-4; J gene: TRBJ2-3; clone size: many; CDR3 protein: CASSRTGATDTQYF
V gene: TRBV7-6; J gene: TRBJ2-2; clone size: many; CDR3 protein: CASSPLAGIYTGELFF
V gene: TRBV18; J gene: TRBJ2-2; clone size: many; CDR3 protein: CASSPPSIGELFF
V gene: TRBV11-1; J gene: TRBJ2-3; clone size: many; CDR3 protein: CASSFGTLGTDTQYF
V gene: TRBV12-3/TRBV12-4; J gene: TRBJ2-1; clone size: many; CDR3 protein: CASSSVVDKTGTNSYNEQFF
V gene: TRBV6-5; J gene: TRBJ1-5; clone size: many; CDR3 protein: CASSTLGTGLFFGNQPQHF
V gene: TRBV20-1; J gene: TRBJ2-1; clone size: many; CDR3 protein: CSALVSWYNEQFF
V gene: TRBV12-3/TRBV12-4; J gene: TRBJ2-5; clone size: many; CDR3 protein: CASSLVKGRGETQYF
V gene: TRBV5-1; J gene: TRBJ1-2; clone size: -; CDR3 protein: CASSPSPEVYGYTF
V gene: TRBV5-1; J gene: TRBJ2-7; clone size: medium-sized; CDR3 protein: CASSLVGGPPAGEQYF
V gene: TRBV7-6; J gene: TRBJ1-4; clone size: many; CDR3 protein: CASSLGGGPRTNEKLFF
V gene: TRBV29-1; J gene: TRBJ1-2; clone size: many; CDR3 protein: CSVSPSGQTGHGYTF
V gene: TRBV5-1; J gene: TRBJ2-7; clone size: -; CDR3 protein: CASSTTSGRRSYEQYF
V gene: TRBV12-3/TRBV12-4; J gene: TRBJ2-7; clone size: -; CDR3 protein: CASALGPSLYEQYF
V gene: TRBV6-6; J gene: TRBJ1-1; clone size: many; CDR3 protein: CASSYNMNTEAFF
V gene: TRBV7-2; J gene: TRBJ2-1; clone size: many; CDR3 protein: CASSYAGSSYNEQFF
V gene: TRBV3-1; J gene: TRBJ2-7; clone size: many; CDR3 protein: CASSPLFSGSYEQYF
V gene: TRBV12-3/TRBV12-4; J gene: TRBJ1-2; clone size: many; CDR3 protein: CASRDWDTQGGYTF
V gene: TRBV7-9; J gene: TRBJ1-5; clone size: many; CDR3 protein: CASSLNREGQPQHF
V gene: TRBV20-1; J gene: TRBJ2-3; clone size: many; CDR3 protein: CSADLRRGTDTQYF
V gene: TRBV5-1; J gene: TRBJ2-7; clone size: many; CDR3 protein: CASSARTSGGAVEQYF
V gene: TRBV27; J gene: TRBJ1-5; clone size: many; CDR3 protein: CASSRPSGKNQPQHF
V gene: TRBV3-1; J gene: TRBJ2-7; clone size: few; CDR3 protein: CASSQGSAGGTMQQYF
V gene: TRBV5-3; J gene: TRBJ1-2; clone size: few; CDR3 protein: CASPRTGQGYGYTF
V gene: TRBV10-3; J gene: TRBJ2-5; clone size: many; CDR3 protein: CAISESGGARETQYF
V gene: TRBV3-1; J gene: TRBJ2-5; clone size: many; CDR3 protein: CASSQDQGRHYQETQYF
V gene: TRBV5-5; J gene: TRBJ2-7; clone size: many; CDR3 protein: CASSSPSSSGSFYEQYF
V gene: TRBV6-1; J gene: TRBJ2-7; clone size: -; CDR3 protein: CASSEAVQSLYEQYF
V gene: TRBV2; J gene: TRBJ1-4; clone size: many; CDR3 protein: CASSARGHSNEKLFF
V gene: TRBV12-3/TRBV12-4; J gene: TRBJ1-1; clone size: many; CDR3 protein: CASSPSGPEAFF
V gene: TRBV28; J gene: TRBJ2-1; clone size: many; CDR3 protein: CASVKPPPGNEQFF
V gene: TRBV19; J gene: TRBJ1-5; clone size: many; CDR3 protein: CASTDDRRRNQPQHF
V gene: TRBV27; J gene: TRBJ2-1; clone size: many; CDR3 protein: CASSLAGGSYNEQFF
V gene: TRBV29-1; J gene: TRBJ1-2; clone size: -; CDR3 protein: CSVVEGPRYGYTF
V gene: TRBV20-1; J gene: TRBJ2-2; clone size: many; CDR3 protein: CSARGRQGALGYTGELFF
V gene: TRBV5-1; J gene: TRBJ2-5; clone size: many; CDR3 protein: CASVGGVREETQYF
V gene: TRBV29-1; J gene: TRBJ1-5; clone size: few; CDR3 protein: CSVIWGNQPQHF
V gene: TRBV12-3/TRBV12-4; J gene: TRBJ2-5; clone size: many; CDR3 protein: CASSLQQGSQYF
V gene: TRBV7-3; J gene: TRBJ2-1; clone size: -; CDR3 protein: CASSLTAGGNEQFF
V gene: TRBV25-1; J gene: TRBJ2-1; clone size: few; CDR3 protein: CASMESSGNNEQFF
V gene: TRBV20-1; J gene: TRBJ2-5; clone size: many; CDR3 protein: CSARTSGRGISGETQYF
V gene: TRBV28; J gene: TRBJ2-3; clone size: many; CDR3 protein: CASSLLSGRAEDTQYF
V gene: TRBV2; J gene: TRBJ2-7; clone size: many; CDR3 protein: CATNRDRGPYEQYF
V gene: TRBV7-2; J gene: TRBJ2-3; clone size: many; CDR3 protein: CASSPGPGGAQYF
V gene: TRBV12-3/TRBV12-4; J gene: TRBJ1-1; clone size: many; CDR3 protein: CASSPRPGRNTEAFF
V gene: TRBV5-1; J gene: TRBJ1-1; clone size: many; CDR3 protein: CASTLGTSEAFF
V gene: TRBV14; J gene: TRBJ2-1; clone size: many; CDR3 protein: CARNEQFF
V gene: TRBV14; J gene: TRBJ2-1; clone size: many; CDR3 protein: CASSPVHGGEQFF
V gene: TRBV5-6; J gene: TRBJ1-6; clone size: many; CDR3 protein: CASSLGNSPLHF